This T cell receptor (beta chain) appears in the sequencing data of a study of radiotherapy plus CTLA-4 blockade in lung cancer. Sequencing was performed with immunoSEQ multiplex PCR; in TCRdb, only in-frame clones are kept and a portion is missing. The profile shows some 74,000 clones, more than 75% of them singletons. Alongside CTLA-4 blockade with ipilimumab, patients with chemo-refractory metastatic non-small-cell lung cancer received focal radiation. With regard to this clone: Its antigen is unknown.

Study observations and caveats: There was expansion of tumor-derived TCR clones in blood after radiotherapy plus ipilimumab.

V dropped 2 bases and J dropped 2 bases, with 9 bases sitting between them. Germline lookup yields CDR1 MNHNY and CDR2 SVGAGI (reference sequence). This CDR3 spans 14 amino acids. The sample in question was peripheral blood, obtained from a patient treated with radiotherapy plus ipilimumab. The genes are TRBV6-6 and TRBJ1-2; no clear D. The TCR was taken from a human donor with non-small cell lung cancer who had a complete response to radiotherapy plus ipilimumab. The CDR3 spells CASSYGIGNYGYTF. The CDR3, as DNA: TGTGCCAGCAGTTACGGTATAGGGAACTATGGCTACACCTTC.